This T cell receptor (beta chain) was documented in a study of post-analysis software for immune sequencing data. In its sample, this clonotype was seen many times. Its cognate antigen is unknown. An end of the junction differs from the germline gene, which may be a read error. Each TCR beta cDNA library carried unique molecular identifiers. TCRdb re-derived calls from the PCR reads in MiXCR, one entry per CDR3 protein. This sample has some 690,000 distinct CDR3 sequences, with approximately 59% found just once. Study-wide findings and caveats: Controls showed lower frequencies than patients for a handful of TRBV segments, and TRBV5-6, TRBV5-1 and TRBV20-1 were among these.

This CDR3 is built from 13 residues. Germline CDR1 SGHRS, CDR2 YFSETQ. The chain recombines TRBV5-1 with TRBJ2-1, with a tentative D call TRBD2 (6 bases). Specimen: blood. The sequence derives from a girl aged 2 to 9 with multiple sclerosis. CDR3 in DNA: TGTGCCAGCAGTTTAGAGGGAGGCAATGAGCAGTTCTTC. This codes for CASSLEGGNEQFF.